One sample yielded the 32 T cell receptor beta chains listed below, sequenced in a study of cytomegalovirus exposure and HLA in healthy donors. PCR primers comprised 60 Vbeta and 13 Jbeta primers. TCRdb keeps only in-frame clones here, not all; method: immunoSEQ multiplex PCR. Of roughly 100,000 clones listed, just under 80% are singletons. Sequenced input: PBMCs. The source of these receptors is a male donor in good health and CMV-seronegative.

The gene calls are TRBV5-1 and TRBJ1-1; TRBD1 matches 7 bases. Germline V lookup: CDR1 SGHRS, CDR2 YFSETQ. This CDR3 region has 13 residues. The V and J ends lost 5 bases and 3 bases, in that order; junction bases with no gene match: 4. CDR3 residues: CASSGTGDTEAFF. The CDR3 DNA reads TGCGCCAGCAGTGGTACAGGGGACACTGAAGCTTTCTTT.

This clone appeared a single time. The genes are TRBV5-1 and TRBJ2-7; possible D gene TRBD1, 6 bases. Germline values: CDR1 SGHRS, CDR2 YFSETQ. With 4 bases removed from V and 4 bases from J, the gap between germline ends came to 21 bases. The CDR3 spans 16 residues. CDR3: CASSRGQIPTLYEQYF. The DNA of the CDR3 is TGCGCCAGCAGCCGAGGACAGATACCTACCCTTTACGAGCAGTACTTC.

In DNA, the CDR3 is TGTGCCAGTAGTATTTGGCCTCCCGGGATAAATCAGCCCCAGCATTTT. Amino acids: CASSIWPPGINQPQHF. The chain recombines TRBV19 with TRBJ1-5, with D unclear. The CDR3 is 16 amino acids. The germline gives CDR1 LNHDA, CDR2 SQIVND (reference sequence). The V and J ends lost 3 bases and 4 bases respectively, with 16 bases between them.

This chain joins TRBV11-3 and TRBJ2-3, with 7 bases lining up with TRBD2. The V and J ends lost 1 base and 4 bases, in that order; junction bases with no gene match: 8. The CDR3 spans 16 residues. Germline CDR1 and CDR2: SGHNT and YENEEA. CDR3 nucleotide sequence: TGTGCCAGCAGCTTAGTGGGCGGGAGACGGTCAGATACGCAGTATTTT. It specifies CASSLVGGRRSDTQYF.

The chain combines TRBV15 with TRBJ2-7; TRBD2 matches 8 bases. J lost 3 bases, V lost 1 base, and 11 bases had no gene match. Germline CDR1 LNHNV, CDR2 YYDKDF (reference sequence). There are 17 residues in the CDR3. This CDR3 is CATSRGLEIAGIYEQYF. The CDR3 DNA follows: TGTGCCACCAGCAGAGGCCTCGAGATAGCGGGAATCTACGAGCAGTACTTC.

This clone occurred once. This chain connects TRBV5-6 to TRBJ2-1, with D maybe TRBD1 (6 bases). Germline V CDR1 and CDR2: SGHDT, YYEEEE. The CDR3 extends over 15 amino acids. V was cut by 4 bases and J by 8 bases, with 19 bases left in between. CDR3 amino acids: CASSPSLFRGYEQFF. The CDR3 nucleotides read TGTGCCAGCAGCCCATCTCTTTTCAGGGGCTATGAGCAGTTCTTC.

The gene calls are TRBV18 and TRBJ2-2; a weak D match, TRBD2 (6 bases). The germline CDR1 and CDR2 sequences are KGHSH and LQKENI. The ends were cut back, 2 bases at V and 0 bases at J, with 7 bases in the middle. The CDR3 totals 15 residues. For the CDR3, the DNA is TGTGCCAGCTCACCAGCTAGCGCGAACACCGGGGAGCTGTTTTTT. Amino acids: CASSPASANTGELFF.

This chain connects TRBV19 to TRBJ2-7; D gene uncertain. This CDR3 spans 13 amino acids. Germline CDR1 is LNHDA and CDR2 is SQIVND (reference sequence). Between the trimmed V and J ends, which lost 5 bases and 1 base, there was a span of 9 bases. CDR3 nucleotides: TGTGCCAGTAGTTTTTACTGGTCCTACGAGCAGTACTTC. It is translated as CASSFYWSYEQYF.

This chain uses TRBV7-8 with TRBJ2-1; D not certain. V lost 2 bases to trimming and J lost 5 bases, with 13 bases between them. Per the germline V gene, CDR1 is SGHVS and CDR2 is FQNEAQ. The CDR3 contains 15 residues. CDR3 DNA: TGTGCCAGCAGCTTATTAAGAGGCAGAAACAATGAGCAGTTCTTC. Its translation: CASSLLRGRNNEQFF. Full variable domain (rest looked up from reference TRBV7-8 and TRBJ2-1): GAGVSQSPRYKVAKRGQDVALRCDPISGHVSLFWYQQALGQGPEFLTYFQNEAQLDKSGLPSDRFFAERPEGSVSTLKIQRTQQEDSAVYLCASSLLRGRNNEQFFGPGTRLTVL.

This clone occurred a few times. The CDR3 bases are TGTGCCAGCAGTTCGGATCCAGGACAGCCCCAGCATTTT. Its translation: CASSSDPGQPQHF. The chain couples TRBV6-6 to TRBJ1-5, with unresolved D. V lost 4 bases to trimming and J lost 7 bases, with 11 bases between them. Germline V gene data show CDR1 as MNHNY and CDR2 as SVGAGI (reference sequence). The CDR3 is 13 amino acids.

The CDR3 is CASVKQARGSNQPQHF. The DNA for the CDR3 is TGTGCCAGCGTCAAACAGGCTAGGGGTAGCAATCAGCCCCAGCATTTT. The V and J genes are TRBV2 and TRBJ1-5; D perhaps matches TRBD1 (5 bases). CDR1 is SNHLY, CDR2 FYNNEI, per germline. CDR3 size: 16 residues. Trimming stripped 8 bases from V and 0 bases from J, with 17 bases between.

This rearrangement joins TRBV10-2 to TRBJ2-5; no firm D call. Germline V gene lookup returns CDR1 WSHSY and CDR2 SAAADI. This CDR3 has 16 residues. The germline V and J ends were trimmed by 0 bases and 3 bases, with 14 bases remaining between them. CDR3 sequence: CASSESAGMIEETQYF. As DNA, the CDR3 is TGCGCCAGCAGTGAGTCGGCAGGAATGATCGAAGAGACCCAGTACTTC.

V gene TRBV7-9 combines with J gene TRBJ2-5; 7 nucleotides match TRBD1. The CDR3 spans 15 residues. The V gene's germline CDR1 is SEHNR and CDR2 FQNEAQ (reference sequence). The V gene end was trimmed by 4 bases and the J gene end by 3 bases; junction bases not matched to a gene: 8. This CDR3 is CASSWYRDREETQYF. For the CDR3, the DNA is TGTGCCAGCAGCTGGTATCGGGACAGAGAAGAGACCCAGTACTTC.

The gene calls are TRBV10-3 and TRBJ2-1; the D gene is possibly TRBD2 (6 bases). This CDR3 has 14 amino acids. The germline V and J ends were trimmed by 6 bases and 5 bases, with 14 bases remaining between them. Germline V gives CDR1 ENHRY, CDR2 SYGVKD. CDR3 sequence reads: CAIRAGTLHNEQFF. CDR3 bases: TGTGCCATCAGGGCCGGGACTCTCCACAATGAGCAGTTCTTC.

The rearrangement joins TRBV11-2 to TRBJ2-5; possibly TRBD1 for D (5 bases). The CDR3 is 12 amino acids. V lost 2 bases, J lost 5 bases, and 6 bases lay in between. The germline gives CDR1 SGHAT, CDR2 FQNNGV. CDR3 nucleotides: TGTGCCAGCAGCTTAACAGGCGAGACCCAGTACTTC. Protein: CASSLTGETQYF.

This chain connects TRBV11-3 to TRBJ2-7; D not resolved. This CDR3 contains 13 residues. Germline loops: CDR1 SGHNT, CDR2 YENEEA. Trimming removed 0 bases from V and 4 bases from J, with 7 bases in between. The CDR3 DNA sequence: TGTGCCAGCAGCTTAGATCCGCGTTACGAGCAGTACTTC. It translates to CASSLDPRYEQYF.

The V and J genes are TRBV5-1 and TRBJ2-5, with 8 bases that match TRBD1. This CDR3 has 14 residues. The V gene end was trimmed by 4 bases and the J gene end by 2 bases; junction bases not matched to a gene: 4. CDR1 and CDR2 from the germline V gene are SGHRS and YFSETQ. The CDR3 coding sequence is TGCGCCAGCAGCACCCGGACAGGGCAAGAGACCCAGTACTTC. Its protein product is CASSTRTGQETQYF. The complete variable domain, with remaining parts taken from reference TRBV5-1 and TRBJ2-5, reads KAGVTQTPRYLIKTRGQQVTLSCSPISGHRSVSWYQQTPGQGLQFLFEYFSETQRNKGNFPGRFSGRQFSNSRSEMNVSTLELGDSALYLCASSTRTGQETQYFGPGTRLLVL.

This chain joins TRBV28 and TRBJ2-2; TRBD1 matches at 10 bases. V was clipped by 6 bases and J by 1 base; unmatched bases: 5. This CDR3 region has 16 residues. Germline CDR1 and CDR2: MDHEN and SYDVKM. CDR3: CASSSRDRGNTGELFF. The CDR3 coding sequence is TGTGCCAGCAGCTCGAGGGACAGGGGGAACACCGGGGAGCTGTTTTTT.

The chain recombines TRBV5-1 with TRBJ2-7; 7 bases map to TRBD1. CDR1 is SGHRS, CDR2 YFSETQ, per germline. This CDR3 is 15 amino acids long. V lost 5 bases and J lost 4; bases outside the gene matches: 12. The CDR3 DNA reads as TGCGCCAGCAGTCGCGAGGGGGCAATGAGATACGAGCAGTACTTC. It translates to CASSREGAMRYEQYF.

The V gene is TRBV7-9, the J gene TRBJ2-1; unclear D gene. Germline CDR1 reads SEHNR; CDR2 reads FQNEAQ (reference sequence). Deletions cut 1 base from V and 5 bases from J, with 6 bases between. The CDR3 runs 13 residues. CDR3 DNA: TGTGCCAGCAGCTTAGGGCCCCACAATGAGCAGTTCTTC. It specifies CASSLGPHNEQFF.

This clone was seen a few times. The genes are TRBV27 and TRBJ1-1; D might be TRBD1 (5 bases). V lost 5 bases to trimming and J lost 1 base, with 11 bases between them. This CDR3 has 14 amino acids. The V gene's germline CDR1 is MNHEY and CDR2 SMNVEV (reference sequence). Here the CDR3 DNA reads TGTGCCAGCAGTCCGTACGGGGGGAACACTGAAGCTTTCTTT. Translating it yields CASSPYGGNTEAFF.

This rearrangement joins TRBV12-5 to TRBJ1-4, with D possibly matching TRBD1 (5 bases). Looked up from germline, CDR1 is LGHNT and CDR2 is FRNRAP. Between the trimmed V and J ends, which lost 1 base and 0 bases, there was a span of 9 bases. This CDR3 has 16 residues. CDR3 in amino acids: CASGLAQVATNEKLFF. The CDR3 coding sequence is TGTGCTAGTGGTTTGGCACAGGTTGCAACTAATGAAAAACTGTTTTTT.

CDR3 DNA sequence: TGTGCCAGCAGCTTGGGACTAGACACCGGGGAGCTGTTTTTT. Its protein is CASSLGLDTGELFF. The rearrangement joins TRBV7-3 to TRBJ2-2; TRBD2 aligns across 8 bases. The CDR3 spans 14 residues. Germline CDR1 and CDR2: SGHTA and FQGTGA. J was trimmed by 3 bases and V by 3 bases; bases with no gene match: 0.

This clone was counted a few times. This chain uses TRBV7-6 with TRBJ2-1, with 7 bases fitting TRBD2. The V gene's germline CDR1 is SGHVS and CDR2 FNYEAQ. After removal of 6 bases from V and 6 bases from J, the junction contained 8 bases not matched to a gene. The CDR3 has 14 amino acids. CDR3: CASRGRETSNEQFF. CDR3 bases: TGTGCCAGCAGGGGGCGGGAGACCTCCAATGAGCAGTTCTTC. The variable domain in full, with the rest retrieved from reference TRBV7-6 and TRBJ2-1, is GAGVSQSPRYKVTKRGQDVALRCDPISGHVSLYWYRQALGQGPEFLTYFNYEAQQDKSGLPNDRFSAERPEGSISTLTIQRTEQRDSAMYRCASRGRETSNEQFFGPGTRLTVL.

The chain recombines TRBV5-1 with TRBJ1-1, with D possibly TRBD1 on 6 matching bases. The CDR3 consists of 14 residues. The V gene lost 4 bases and the J gene lost 1 base, with 11 bases spanning the gap. Germline V gene data show CDR1 as SGHRS and CDR2 as YFSETQ. The DNA for the CDR3 is TGCGCCAGCAGCCGGCAGGGGCAGAACACTGAAGCTTTCTTT. It yields the protein CASSRQGQNTEAFF.

V is TRBV19 and J is TRBJ2-1; possible D gene TRBD2, 5 bases. V was trimmed by 5 bases and J by 7 bases, leaving 18 bases between them. The V gene's germline CDR1 is LNHDA and CDR2 SQIVND (reference sequence). This CDR3 comprises 15 residues. CDR3 sequence reads: CASSLGYGVGNEQFF. The CDR3 nucleotides read TGTGCCAGTAGTCTGGGATACGGGGTGGGAAATGAGCAGTTCTTC.

This chain uses TRBV27 with TRBJ1-5; TRBD1 matches 9 bases. The length of the CDR3 is 14 residues. The J segment lost 7 bases and the V segment lost 4 bases, leaving 5 bases of the junction unmatched. In germline, CDR1 is MNHEY, CDR2 SMNVEV (reference sequence). DNA of the CDR3: TGTGCCAGCAGTTCGGGACAGGGAAGGCAGCCCCAGCATTTT. Its protein is CASSSGQGRQPQHF.

The table lists this clone with a few counts. The chain recombines TRBV11-3 with TRBJ2-7; TRBD1 is a possible D gene (6 bases). The V gene lost 5 bases and the J gene lost 5 bases, with 13 bases spanning the gap. The CDR3 has 13 residues. The germline V gene has CDR1 SGHNT and CDR2 YENEEA. The CDR3 region has the DNA TGTGCCAGCAGCAGCACACAGGGCCACGAGCAGTACTTC. As protein: CASSSTQGHEQYF.

This clone was observed a single time. V and J are TRBV18 and TRBJ1-2; D is unresolved. Trimming cost V 3 bases and J 2 bases, with 10 bases left between them. Germline V gene lookup returns CDR1 KGHSH and CDR2 LQKENI. The CDR3 has 14 residues. CDR3 in DNA: TGTGCCAGCTCACCTAAGACAAAGAACTATGGCTACACCTTC. It yields the protein CASSPKTKNYGYTF.

The V and J genes are TRBV4-3 and TRBJ1-3, with a possible D match to TRBD1 (5 bases). Between the trimmed V and J ends, which lost 3 bases and 4 bases, there was a span of 10 bases. This CDR3 has 14 residues. The germline CDR1 and CDR2 sequences are LGHNA and YSLEER. The CDR3 DNA follows: TGCGCCAGCAGCCAGATACAGGAAGGAAACACCATATATTTT. It specifies CASSQIQEGNTIYF.

With respect to this clone: Other DNA sequences within the sample encode an identical CDR3. V is TRBV7-9 and J is TRBJ1-5; 9 bases agree with TRBD1. The CDR3 contains 14 residues. Germline lookup yields CDR1 SEHNR and CDR2 FQNEAQ (reference sequence). The V gene end was trimmed by 5 bases and the J gene end by 4 bases; junction bases not matched to a gene: 3. CDR3 residues: CASSLGQGNQPQHF. In DNA form, the CDR3 reads TGTGCCAGCAGCCTAGGACAGGGGAATCAGCCCCAGCATTTT.

The gene calls are TRBV19 and TRBJ2-7, with D maybe TRBD1 (6 bases). The germline V gene has CDR1 LNHDA and CDR2 SQIVND (reference sequence). CDR3 size: 15 residues. V was cut by 3 bases and J by 3 bases, with 15 bases left in between. The CDR3 DNA reads as TGTGCCAGTAGTATTGTGGGGGCAGGGGACTACGAGCAGTACTTC. Protein sequence: CASSIVGAGDYEQYF.